The next 5 T cell receptor beta chains were all read from a single sample in a study of blood T cells in healthy people across ages. For the second PCR, which ran for about 7 to 11 cycles, a sample-barcoded 5' primer and a J-beta primer mix were used. TCRdb re-analysed the 5' RACE reads in MiXCR, keeping a single row per CDR3 protein. The sample gives about 1.7 million distinct CDR3 sequences, about 28% of which show up once; roughly 8% is in the top ten. The sample was blood. The receptors stem from a woman aged 25 to 39 in good health.

This clonotype has just a few counts. The chain employs TRBV4-1 and TRBJ2-5, with no clear D. Trimming removed 0 bases from V and 5 bases from J, with 13 bases in between. Germline CDR1 is MGHRA and CDR2 is YSYEKL. The CDR3 consists of 15 residues. Here the CDR3 reads CASSQEFPFLETQYF. For the CDR3, the DNA is TGCGCCAGCAGCCAAGAATTCCCGTTCCTCGAGACCCAGTACTTC.

This clonotype was picked up a small number of times. This rearrangement joins TRBV2 to TRBJ2-4; a weak D match, TRBD1 (5 bases). Trimming pared 6 bases from V and 2 bases from J, leaving 14 bases between. Looked up from germline, CDR1 is SNHLY and CDR2 is FYNNEI. The CDR3 contains 15 residues. CDR3 coding DNA: TGTGCCAGCAGGGAGACAGAAGGGTCCAAAAACATTCAGTACTTC. This gives the protein CASRETEGSKNIQYF.

Ten or more counts support this clonotype. The chain employs TRBV12-3 or TRBV12-4 and TRBJ1-2; no clear D gene. V lost 5 bases and J lost 4, with 5 bases in between. The CDR3 totals 11 residues. CDR3 nucleotides: TGTGCCAGCAGTGGTCTCTATGGCTACACCTTC. Translating gives CASSGLYGYTF.

This clonotype has ten or more counts. The CDR3 region is CSGRWGRETQYF. Written as DNA, the CDR3 is TGCAGTGGGCGGTGGGGGAGAGAGACCCAGTACTTC. The genes are TRBV20-1 and TRBJ2-5; tentatively, D is TRBD1 or TRBD2 (5 bases each). Per germline, CDR1 DFQATT and CDR2 SNEGSKA (reference sequence). Trimming removed 7 bases at V and 4 bases at J, with 13 bases between. The CDR3 length is 12 residues.

The chain carries TRBV20-1 and TRBJ2-2; TRBD2 matches at 9 bases. V was pared by 3 bases and J by 4 bases, with 9 bases of the junction left unmatched. CDR3 size: 16 residues. Germline CDR1 reads DFQATT; CDR2 reads SNEGSKA (reference sequence). The DNA for the CDR3 is TGCAGTGCTAGTTATCCGGGACTAGCAGGCACCGGGGAGCTGTTTTTT. It encodes CSASYPGLAGTGELFF.